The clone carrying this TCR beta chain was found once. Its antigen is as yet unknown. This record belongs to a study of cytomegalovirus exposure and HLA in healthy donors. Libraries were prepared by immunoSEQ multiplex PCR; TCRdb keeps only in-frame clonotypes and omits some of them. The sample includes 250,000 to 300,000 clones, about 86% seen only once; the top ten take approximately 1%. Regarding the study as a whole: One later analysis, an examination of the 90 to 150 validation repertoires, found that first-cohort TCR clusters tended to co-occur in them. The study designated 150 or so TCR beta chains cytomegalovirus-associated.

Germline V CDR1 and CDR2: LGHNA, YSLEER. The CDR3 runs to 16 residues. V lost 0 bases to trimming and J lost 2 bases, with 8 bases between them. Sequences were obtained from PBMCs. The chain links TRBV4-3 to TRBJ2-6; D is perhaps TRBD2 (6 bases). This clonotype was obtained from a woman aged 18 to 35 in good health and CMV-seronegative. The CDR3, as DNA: TGCGCCAGCAGCCAAGAGGGGGGAGCTGGGGCCAACGTCCTGACTTTC. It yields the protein CASSQEGGAGANVLTF.